These 2 T cell receptor beta chains came from one sample sequenced in a study of blood T cell repertoires in COVID-19. Assay: immunoSEQ multiplex PCR; the TCRdb copy retains only in-frame clones and omits some. The table records under 250,000 clones, approximately 83% of them present only once. Material: peripheral blood. Source of these receptors: a woman aged 40 to 50 with active or convalescent COVID-19.

In this sample, this clone turned up once. CDR3 region: CASSPGLAGGLAKNIQYF. The CDR3 nucleotides are TGCGCCAGCAGCCCCGGACTAGCGGGAGGACTAGCCAAAAACATTCAGTACTTC. The chain links TRBV4-1 to TRBJ2-4; 14 nucleotides align to TRBD2. V was clipped by 4 bases and J by 0 bases; unmatched bases: 5. Germline V gene sequence: CDR1 MGHRA, CDR2 YSYEKL. This CDR3 comprises 18 residues.

This chain links TRBV19 with TRBJ2-7; 9 nucleotides line up with TRBD1. The V gene's germline CDR1 is LNHDA and CDR2 SQIVND (reference sequence). After removal of 5 bases from V and 1 base from J, the junction contained 12 bases not matched to a gene. CDR3 length: 17 residues. The CDR3, as DNA: TGTGCCAGTAGTGAAGGTCGTACCGGGACAGGGTCCTACGAGCAGTACTTC. Protein sequence: CASSEGRTGTGSYEQYF.